This T cell receptor beta chain was recovered during a study of blood T cells in healthy people across ages. Study-wide findings and caveats: Both naive CD4+ cell counts and diversity were greater in long-lived donors than in aged donors. CMV status of donors was unknown, possibly confounding expanded clonotype changes.

A remark on this clonotype: Its antigen is not known.

A sample-barcoded 5' primer and a J-beta primer mix were used in a second PCR of about 6 to 12 cycles. Each CDR3 protein is one row after TCRdb ran MiXCR on the 5' RACE reads. The sample shows about 640,000 distinct CDR3 sequences, roughly three fifths of them seen only once. The CDR3 runs to 14 residues. The V end was cut by 7 bases, the J end by 1 base, with 12 bases between. CDR1 SGHVS and CDR2 FQNEAQ come from the germline V gene. Collection of 8.5 to 10 milliliters of peripheral blood was performed for each donor. Samples each had at least 5.5 micrograms of total RNA extracted. The sample taken for sequencing was blood. The chain joins TRBV7-8 to TRBJ2-3, with D possibly being TRBD2 (5 bases). The sequence came from a man aged 55 to 70 in good health. This chain's CDR3 is CASTHLGGTDTQYF. The CDR3 nucleotides are TGTGCCAGCACCCATCTCGGGGGCACAGATACGCAGTATTTT.